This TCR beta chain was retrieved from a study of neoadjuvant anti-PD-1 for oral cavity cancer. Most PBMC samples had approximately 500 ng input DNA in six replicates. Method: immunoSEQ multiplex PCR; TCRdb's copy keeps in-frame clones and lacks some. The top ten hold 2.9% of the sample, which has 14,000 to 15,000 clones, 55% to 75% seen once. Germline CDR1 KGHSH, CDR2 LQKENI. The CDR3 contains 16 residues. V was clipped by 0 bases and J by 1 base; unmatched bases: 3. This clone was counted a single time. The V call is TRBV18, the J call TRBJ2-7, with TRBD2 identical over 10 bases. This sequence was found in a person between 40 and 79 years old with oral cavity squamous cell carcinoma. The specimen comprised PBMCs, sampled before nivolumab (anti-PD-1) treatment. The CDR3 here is CASSPPSGGKSYEQYF. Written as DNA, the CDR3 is TGTGCCAGCTCACCACCTAGCGGGGGGAAGTCCTACGAGCAGTACTTC.